Listed here are 27 T cell receptor beta chains from one sample, sequenced in a study of CD8 T cells in ankylosing spondylitis. TCRdb re-analysed the 5' RACE reads in MiXCR, keeping a single row per CDR3 protein. This table has about 220,000 distinct CDR3 sequences, about 10% appearing once. The specimen sequenced was blood, either unsorted or a sorted T cell fraction (not recorded which). These receptors came from a male donor with ankylosing spondylitis or in good health (not recorded which).

J is TRBJ2-4 and V is TRBV7-2; D is unclear. The CDR3 is 15 residues long. The germline gives CDR1 SGHTA, CDR2 FQGNSA. Trimming removed 0 bases from V and 0 bases from J, with 6 bases in between. In nucleotides, the CDR3 is TGTGCCAGCAGCTTAGCCGTTGTAGCCAAAAACATTCAGTACTTC. Translation: CASSLAVVAKNIQYF.

The J gene is TRBJ1-4, the V gene TRBV20-1, with D maybe TRBD1 (6 bases). Between the trimmed V and J ends, which lost 5 bases and 0 bases, there was a span of 28 bases. The germline gives CDR1 DFQATT, CDR2 SNEGSKA (reference sequence). The length of the CDR3 is 20 residues. In nucleotides, the CDR3 is TGCAGTGCTCAACTCAGACTCGGACAGTCAACCATAGCAACTAATGAAAAACTGTTTTTT. Its protein is CSAQLRLGQSTIATNEKLFF.

Turning to this clonotype: A read error is possible here, since a much larger clone lies one base away. CDR3 in amino acids: CATSDLGTGIETQYF. The CDR3 nucleotides are TGTGCCACCAGTGATTTAGGCACAGGGATAGAGACCCAGTACTTC. V is TRBV24-1 and J is TRBJ2-5; D is possibly TRBD1 (6 bases). The length of the CDR3 is 15 residues. Trimming took off 1 base at V and 4 bases at J, with 12 bases between the two ends. Germline V gives CDR1 KGHDR, CDR2 SFDVKD.

In this sample, this clonotype turned up many times. The rearrangement links TRBV7-9 to TRBJ1-4, with D tentatively TRBD1 (5 bases). Germline V gives CDR1 SEHNR, CDR2 FQNEAQ (reference sequence). V was cut by 3 bases and J by 5 bases, with 13 bases left in between. CDR3 size: 15 residues. In DNA form, the CDR3 reads TGTGCCAGCAGCTTTCTTTCCGGGGCCAATGAAAAACTGTTTTTT. Protein sequence: CASSFLSGANEKLFF.

At least ten counts were recorded for this clonotype. The V and J genes are TRBV6-5 and TRBJ1-2; TRBD1 might be the D (5 bases). Germline-derived CDR1 and CDR2 are MNHEY and SVGAGI. The CDR3 loop spans 13 amino acids. V lost 0 bases and J 7 bases, leaving 9 bases between the germline ends. As DNA, the CDR3 is TGTGCCAGCAGTTACTCGGGGGTTGCTGGCTACACCTTC. Translating it yields CASSYSGVAGYTF.

The rearrangement uses TRBV6-2 or TRBV6-3 and TRBJ1-4; 9 bases agree with TRBD1. The germline gives CDR1 MNHEY, CDR2 SVGEGT. The CDR3 consists of 14 residues. The ends lost 5 bases at V and 10 bases at J; junction bases unmatched: 8. The CDR3 nucleotides are TGTGCCAGCAGTCCGGGACAGGGTACGCCAAAACTGTTTTTT. Protein: CASSPGQGTPKLFF.

Worth noting for this clonotype: This may be a read error, as it is one base from a much larger clone. The V gene is TRBV2, the J gene TRBJ1-5; no definite D call. The CDR3 contains 13 residues. CDR1 is SNHLY and CDR2 is FYNNEI in the germline V gene. CDR3 nucleotides: TGTGCCAGCAGCGGTGGGTACAATCAGCCCCAGCCTTTT. Its translation is CASSGGYNQPQPF.

To note about this clonotype: A much bigger clone sits one base away, suggesting this may be a read error. This chain links TRBV20-1 with TRBJ2-3, with D possibly being TRBD1 (5 bases). This CDR3 spans 14 amino acids. V gave up 3 bases and J gave up 1 base, with 11 bases separating them. Germline V CDR1 and CDR2: DFQATT, SNEGSKA (reference sequence). The CDR3, as DNA: TGCAGTGCTAGTCAGGGTGTCCGCACAGATACGCAGTATTTT. Its translation is CSASQGVRTDTQYF.

This clonotype showed up many times. The chain employs TRBV20-1 and TRBJ2-1; 7 bases agree with TRBD2. Looked up from germline, CDR1 is DFQATT and CDR2 is SNEGSKA (reference sequence). V was clipped by 4 bases and J by 6 bases; unmatched bases: 6. This CDR3 has 13 amino acids. CDR3 sequence: CSATGLRFNEQFF. The CDR3, as DNA: TGCAGTGCTACGGGACTAAGGTTCAATGAGCAGTTCTTC.

This clonotype was recorded many times. The gene calls are TRBV3-1 and TRBJ1-1; D is possibly TRBD1 (5 bases). The V gene lost 0 bases and the J gene lost 8 bases, with 10 bases spanning the gap. Germline loops: CDR1 LGHDT, CDR2 YNNKEL (reference sequence). This CDR3 comprises 13 residues. The CDR3 is CASSQDWDREAFF. The CDR3 region has the DNA TGTGCCAGCAGCCAAGATTGGGACCGAGAAGCTTTCTTT. The whole variable domain, remainder taken from reference TRBV3-1 and TRBJ1-1, is DTAVSQTPKYLVTQMGNDKSIKCEQNLGHDTMYWYKQDSKKFLKIMFSYNNKELIINETVPNRFSPKSPDKAHLNLHINSLELGDSAVYFCASSQDWDREAFFGQGTRLTVV.

At least ten counts were recorded for this clonotype. The J gene is TRBJ2-3, the V gene TRBV29-1; D unclear. The germline gives CDR1 SQVTM, CDR2 ANQGSEA. Trimming took off 2 bases at V and 2 bases at J, with 5 bases between the two ends. This CDR3 spans 12 amino acids. CDR3 amino acids: CSVEQDTDTQYF. The CDR3 DNA follows: TGCAGCGTTGAACAGGACACAGATACGCAGTATTTT.

The genes are TRBV28 and TRBJ2-7; D is ambiguous. The CDR3 is made up of 15 amino acids. CDR1 is MDHEN and CDR2 is SYDVKM in the germline V gene. V lost 6 bases and J lost 0, with 15 bases in between. The CDR3 loop reads CASSLNDARSYEQYF. The DNA for the CDR3 is TGTGCCAGCAGCCTTAATGACGCCCGCTCCTACGAGCAGTACTTC. The whole variable domain, remainder taken from reference TRBV28 and TRBJ2-7, is DVKVTQSSRYLVKRTGEKVFLECVQDMDHENMFWYRQDPGLGLRLIYFSYDVKMKEKGDIPEGYSVSREKKERFSLILESASTNQTSMYLCASSLNDARSYEQYFGPGTRLTVT.

This clonotype was recorded at least ten times. The chain links TRBV20-1 to TRBJ2-2, with TRBD2 identical over 8 bases. CDR3 length equals 15 residues. Trimming removed 1 base from V and 1 base from J; junction bases left unmatched: 2. Germline V gene data show CDR1 as DFQATT and CDR2 as SNEGSKA (reference sequence). CDR3 protein: CSARVAGGNTGELFF. The CDR3 nucleotides read TGCAGTGCTAGAGTTGCGGGGGGGAACACCGGGGAGCTGTTTTTT.

This clonotype showed up many times. J is TRBJ2-5 and V is TRBV4-2, with D hard to call. The CDR3 extends over 14 amino acids. Germline CDR1 LGHNA, CDR2 YNFKEQ. Trimming pared 1 base from V and 5 bases from J, leaving 11 bases between. In nucleotides, the CDR3 is TGTGCCAGCAGCCAAGGCCATTCTGACGAGACCCAGTACTTC. Its translation is CASSQGHSDETQYF.

This clonotype was counted many times. CDR3 residues: CSALAGGRTDTQYF. CDR3 nucleotide sequence: TGCAGTGCTTTAGCGGGGGGGAGAACAGATACGCAGTATTTT. The rearrangement uses TRBV20-1 and TRBJ2-3, with 11 bases that match TRBD2. The CDR3 contains 14 residues. Germline V gene data show CDR1 as DFQATT and CDR2 as SNEGSKA (reference sequence). Unmatched junction bases numbered 4, after V lost 5 bases and J lost 3 bases.

This clonotype was picked up many times. The CDR3 DNA reads TGCGCCAGCAGCTTGGGTGGCAACTCCTACAATGAGCAGTTCTTC. This translates into CASSLGGNSYNEQFF. The chain carries TRBV5-1 and TRBJ2-1, with D hard to call. The CDR3 has 15 amino acids. Germline CDR1 SGHRS, CDR2 YFSETQ. The V end was cut by 0 bases, the J end by 0 bases, with 7 bases between.

There are a few counts of this clonotype. The chain is built from TRBV7-8 and TRBJ1-1; D gene unclear. Germline V gene sequence: CDR1 SGHVS, CDR2 FQNEAQ. The CDR3 has 13 amino acids. Trimming removed 8 bases at V and 6 bases at J, with 16 bases between. The CDR3 loop is CASGKGSLAEAFF. The DNA of the CDR3 is TGTGCCAGCGGGAAGGGATCCCTCGCTGAAGCTTTCTTT.

This clonotype was counted only a few times. The chain employs TRBV27 and TRBJ2-7; D tentatively fits TRBD1 or TRBD2 (5 bases each). V lost 4 bases and J 2 bases, leaving 12 bases between the germline ends. CDR3 length: 14 amino acids. Per the germline V gene, CDR1 is MNHEY and CDR2 is SMNVEV (reference sequence). The CDR3: CASSSRDPAYEQYF. DNA of the CDR3: TGTGCCAGCAGTTCCCGGGACCCAGCCTACGAGCAGTACTTC.

In this sample, this clonotype turned up many times. The V and J genes are TRBV24-1 and TRBJ2-3, with TRBD2 identical over 11 bases. From germline, CDR1 is KGHDR and CDR2 SFDVKD. V was pared by 12 bases and J by 2 bases, with 9 bases of the junction left unmatched. This CDR3 has 15 residues. The CDR3 spells CASAGTSGNTDTQYF. CDR3 coding DNA: TGTGCCTCCGCCGGGACTAGCGGAAACACAGATACGCAGTATTTT.

This sequence joins TRBV5-1 and TRBJ2-3, with a weak D call TRBD2 (5 bases). The CDR3 sequence is 14 residues long. The germline V and J ends were trimmed by 6 bases and 1 base, with 12 bases remaining between them. Germline assignment: CDR1 SGHRS and CDR2 YFSETQ. The DNA for the CDR3 is TGCGCCAGCAACAAGGAGGCGGGCACAGATACGCAGTATTTT. It translates to CASNKEAGTDTQYF.

This clonotype was counted at least ten times. This chain joins TRBV7-2 and TRBJ1-4; D gene ambiguous. This CDR3 comprises 14 residues. V was clipped by 2 bases and J by 8 bases, with 12 bases between them. Germline CDR1 SGHTA, CDR2 FQGNSA. The CDR3 sequence: CASSLQTGLEKLFF. The CDR3 nucleotides are TGTGCCAGCAGCTTACAAACGGGTTTAGAAAAACTGTTTTTT.

This clonotype was seen a few times. This sequence joins TRBV6-2 or TRBV6-3 and TRBJ1-5, with D possibly matching TRBD1 (5 bases). CDR3 length: 20 residues. Germline loops: CDR1 MNHEY, CDR2 SVGEGT. Trimming shortened V by 5 bases and J by 5 bases, and 31 bases separated the two germline ends. Written as DNA, the CDR3 is TGTGCCAGCAGTCCGCTTGTGGCAGGGTGGGGTGGGGGAAGCGATCAGCCCCAGCATTTT. It specifies CASSPLVAGWGGGSDQPQHF.

This clonotype occurred many times. This chain links TRBV12-3 or TRBV12-4 with TRBJ2-2; D is undetermined. This CDR3 has 12 amino acids. The germline V and J ends were trimmed by 3 bases and 5 bases, with 4 bases remaining between them. CDR3 residues: CASSFGTGELFF. The CDR3 DNA reads TGTGCCAGCAGTTTCGGGACCGGGGAGCTGTTTTTT.

This clonotype was counted many times. The chain is built from TRBV20-1 and TRBJ2-4; perhaps TRBD1 as D (6 bases). The CDR3 runs 15 residues. The ends were cut back, 5 bases at V and 7 bases at J, with 21 bases in the middle. CDR1 and CDR2 (germline): DFQATT, SNEGSKA (reference sequence). In nucleotides, the CDR3 is TGCAGTGCTCCCGATCGACAGAAGGGGGACAACATTCAGTACTTC. This sequence encodes CSAPDRQKGDNIQYF.

This clonotype was seen ten or more times. V and J are TRBV5-1 and TRBJ1-1, with D possibly TRBD1 on 6 matching bases. V shed 4 bases and J shed 3 bases, with 13 bases lying between them. There are 14 residues in the CDR3. Germline values: CDR1 SGHRS, CDR2 YFSETQ. This chain's CDR3 is CASSPWGQDTEAFF. The CDR3 nucleotides read TGCGCCAGCAGCCCGTGGGGGCAGGACACTGAAGCTTTCTTT.

The genes are TRBV25-1 and TRBJ1-1, with D possibly matching TRBD1 (5 bases). Germline V gene data show CDR1 as MGHDK and CDR2 as SYGVNS. There are 15 residues in the CDR3. V dropped 1 base and J dropped 5 bases, with 14 bases sitting between them. As DNA, the CDR3 is TGTGCCAGCAGTGAATCCGAGAGGGGTAGGACTGAAGCTTTCTTT. Translating gives CASSESERGRTEAFF.

This clonotype was counted a few times. V gene TRBV7-9 combines with J gene TRBJ1-2, with TRBD1 as a possible D gene (5 bases). CDR1 is SEHNR, CDR2 FQNEAQ, per germline (reference sequence). The CDR3 covers 16 residues. V gave up 1 base and J gave up 0 bases, with 12 bases separating them. The CDR3 DNA is TGTGCCAGCAGCTTAGTTGGGGCAGGTCCTAACTATGGCTACACCTTC. It codes for CASSLVGAGPNYGYTF.